This T cell receptor beta chain originates from a study of blood T cells in healthy people across ages. Per germline, CDR1 GTSNPN and CDR2 SVGIG (reference sequence). The CDR3 extends over 12 amino acids. The V and J ends lost 4 bases and 5 bases respectively, with 8 bases between them. Alongside a J-beta primer mix, a sample-barcoded 5' primer served in a second PCR lasting about 7 to 12 cycles. TCRdb reprocessed the 5' RACE reads with MiXCR, giving one entry per CDR3 protein. The data hold about 1.7 million distinct CDR3 sequences, with approximately 30% observed a single time. Input material: blood. The receptor was isolated from a woman between 25 and 40 years old in good health. V usage is TRBV30 and J usage is TRBJ2-2; a weak D match, TRBD2 (5 bases). The CDR3 region has the DNA TGTGCCTGGAACGAGCGGACCGGGGAGCTGTTTTTT. Its translation: CAWNERTGELFF.